The source of this TCR beta chain is a study of blood T cell repertoires in COVID-19. Overall study: Samples of COVID-19 (acute and convalescent) were obtained from the United States, Italy and Spain. Sample material is recorded as cDNA or gDNA derived from T cells, B-cell-depleted T cells, or PBMCs.

Only a few counts were recorded for this clone. Per the original data handling: Cell counts per sample came from amplifying reference gene primers. Using immunoSEQ multiplex PCR, the repertoire was profiled, and TCRdb retains in-frame clones only, with some absent. V and J calls and clone size come straight from that table; D and trimming were deduced from the DNA. The sample yields 230,000 or so clones, more than 85% seen once. The TCR was taken from a man aged 40-49 years with active or convalescent COVID-19. The sequenced sample consisted of peripheral blood.

DNA for the CDR3: TGTGCCAGCGGGGACAGCTATGGCTACACCTTC. This codes for CASGDSYGYTF. The J gene is TRBJ1-2, the V gene TRBV7-6, with 7 bases lining up with TRBD1. Germline V CDR1 and CDR2: SGHVS, FNYEAQ. The junction had 1 base not matched to a gene; V was cut back by 8 bases and J by 4 bases. This CDR3 has 11 amino acids.